Listed here are 26 T cell receptor beta chains from one sample, sequenced in a study of human T cells and chemical hapten exposure. Sample time point: patch test 1, 2 weeks after DPC sensitization. Sample treatment: therapeutic diphenylcyclopropenone sensitization with weekly scalp DPC. MiXCR, applied by TCRdb to the RACE reads, yields one record per CDR3 protein. The sample has 95,000 to 130,000 distinct CDR3 sequences; over 10% are singletons. The input for sequencing was whole blood, taken in connection with sensitization to the hapten diphenylcyclopropenone (DPC). These receptors were obtained from a woman in her forties or fifties with alopecia areata. Some clones in this sample may be carry-over from other donors' samples.

This clonotype was seen many times. The genes are TRBV7-2 and TRBJ1-2; 7 bases match TRBD1. V was pared by 1 base and J by 10 bases, with 6 bases of the junction left unmatched. CDR1 and CDR2 (germline): SGHTA, FQGNSA. CDR3 size: 13 residues. CDR3 nucleotides: TGTGCCAGCAGCTTAGGACAGGGAGCAGACTACACCTTC. Translated: CASSLGQGADYTF.

The chain has TRBV9 and TRBJ2-2; the D gene could be TRBD1 or TRBD2 (5 bases each). Trimming took 3 bases from V and 8 from J, leaving 23 bases between them. CDR1 and CDR2 from the germline V gene are SGDLS and YYNGEE. The CDR3 spans 17 residues. As DNA, the CDR3 is TGTGCCAGCAGCGAGTGGAGCGACAGCCCGGTAGCGGGGGAGCTGTTTTTT. Translating gives CASSEWSDSPVAGELFF.

At least ten counts were recorded for this clonotype. V gene TRBV7-7 combines with J gene TRBJ2-1; the D is unclear. Germline CDR1 SSHAT, CDR2 FNYEAQ (reference sequence). This CDR3 has 13 residues. V gave up 4 bases and J gave up 5 bases, with 9 bases separating them. In DNA, the CDR3 is TGTGCCAGCAGCTCCCTTATCAACAATGAGCAGTTCTTC. Encoded protein: CASSSLINNEQFF.

This clonotype has at least ten counts. V gene TRBV18 combines with J gene TRBJ2-2; tentatively, D is TRBD1 (5 bases). CDR3 length equals 16 residues. V lost 3 bases to trimming and J lost 1 base, with 12 bases between them. Germline CDR1 KGHSH, CDR2 LQKENI. CDR3 residues: CASSPPGFKNTGELFF. CDR3 nucleotides: TGTGCCAGCTCACCTCCAGGGTTTAAGAACACCGGGGAGCTGTTTTTT.

The chain uses TRBV19 and TRBJ2-3; weak D call: TRBD2 (5 bases). V gave up 6 bases and J gave up 2 bases, with 15 bases separating them. The V gene's germline CDR1 is LNHDA and CDR2 SQIVND (reference sequence). CDR3 length equals 15 residues. CDR3 in amino acids: CASSNPAADTDTQYF. The CDR3 DNA reads TGTGCCAGTAGCAATCCAGCGGCCGACACAGATACGCAGTATTTT.

The CDR3 DNA follows: TGCAGTGCTAGCGGGACGGCCACTGAAGCTTTCTTT. Protein: CSASGTATEAFF. The chain combines TRBV20-1 with TRBJ1-1; a possible D gene is TRBD1 (5 bases). V shed 3 bases and J shed 4 bases, with 9 bases lying between them. Germline V CDR1 and CDR2: DFQATT, SNEGSKA (reference sequence). The CDR3 runs 12 residues.

V usage is TRBV28 and J usage is TRBJ2-3; D unresolved. There are 16 residues in the CDR3. The V gene's germline CDR1 is MDHEN and CDR2 SYDVKM. V was pared by 3 bases and J by 2 bases, with 15 bases between. In nucleotides, the CDR3 is TGTGCCAGCAGTTTTAAGTCCCGACTGTACACAGATACGCAGTATTTT. This codes for CASSFKSRLYTDTQYF.

This clonotype was detected many times. The chain combines TRBV10-3 with TRBJ2-7, with 8 bases aligning to TRBD1. There are 14 residues in the CDR3. With V trimmed by 4 bases and J by 3 bases, 5 bases remained unmatched. The germline V gene encodes CDR1 ENHRY and CDR2 SYGVKD. CDR3 amino acids: CAISGTGTNYEQYF. The CDR3 DNA reads as TGTGCCATCAGTGGGACAGGGACCAACTACGAGCAGTACTTC.

The chain employs TRBV4-2 and TRBJ1-3, with no clear D. This CDR3 contains 15 residues. Trimming pared 0 bases from V and 7 bases from J, leaving 13 bases between. Germline V gene lookup returns CDR1 LGHNA and CDR2 YNFKEQ. Written as DNA, the CDR3 is TGTGCCAGCAGCCAAGATCCAGCTGCTCCGAACACCATATATTTT. As protein: CASSQDPAAPNTIYF.

This clonotype came up many times. CDR3 residues: CASSSIRDRLKNVLTF. Here the CDR3 DNA reads TGTGCCAGCTCATCAATTCGGGACAGGCTAAAGAACGTCCTGACTTTC. This sequence joins TRBV18 and TRBJ2-6; TRBD1 matches at 8 bases. This CDR3 is 16 amino acids long. Germline V gene data show CDR1 as KGHSH and CDR2 as LQKENI. V lost 5 bases to trimming and J lost 10 bases; unmatched junction nucleotides: 13.

The chain combines TRBV28 with TRBJ2-7, with TRBD2 matching 9 bases. Germline V gives CDR1 MDHEN, CDR2 SYDVKM. The ends lost 7 bases at V and 0 bases at J; junction bases unmatched: 19. The CDR3 is made up of 19 amino acids. The CDR3 nucleotides read TGTGCCAGCACCCCTCTGCCGGGACTAGCCGAGGACTACTCCTACGAGCAGTACTTC. It encodes CASTPLPGLAEDYSYEQYF.

This clonotype was counted ten times or more. This chain uses TRBV7-2 with TRBJ2-2; 7 bases fit TRBD1. This CDR3 contains 13 residues. With V trimmed by 6 bases and J by 6 bases, 4 bases remained unmatched. From germline, CDR1 is SGHTA and CDR2 FQGNSA. The CDR3 nucleotides are TGTGCCAGCAGGCGACAGGGCCCCGGGGAGCTGTTTTTT. It specifies CASRRQGPGELFF.

The chain joins TRBV6-2 or TRBV6-3 to TRBJ2-7; D is undetermined. CDR3 length: 12 residues. Germline-derived CDR1 and CDR2 are MNHEY and SVGEGT. V gave up 6 bases and J gave up 2 bases, with 8 bases separating them. CDR3 region: CASSPDTYEQYF. In nucleotides, the CDR3 is TGTGCCAGCAGCCCCGACACCTACGAGCAGTACTTC.

The rearrangement joins TRBV6-5 to TRBJ2-3; 12 bases fit TRBD2. This CDR3 is 16 amino acids long. The germline V gene encodes CDR1 MNHEY and CDR2 SVGAGI. The junction had 10 bases not matched to a gene; V was cut back by 2 bases and J by 10 bases. In DNA form, the CDR3 reads TGTGCCAGCAGTTACCGGACTAGCGGGACCCCAAGGGCGCAGTATTTT. Its translation: CASSYRTSGTPRAQYF.

This clonotype was recorded a few times. This rearrangement joins TRBV7-2 to TRBJ2-3; 8 nucleotides align to TRBD2. J lost 5 bases, V lost 5 bases, and 18 bases had no gene match. Per the germline V gene, CDR1 is SGHTA and CDR2 is FQGNSA. This CDR3 contains 18 residues. Here the CDR3 DNA reads TGTGCCAGCAGCCAAGCTGGTGGACTAGCCCGGAGGGGAGATACGCAGTATTTT. Protein: CASSQAGGLARRGDTQYF.

This clonotype was recorded a few times. This chain links TRBV7-6 with TRBJ1-5; D gene ambiguous. CDR1 is SGHVS and CDR2 is FNYEAQ in the germline V gene. The ends were cut back, 1 base at V and 8 bases at J, with 12 bases in the middle. The CDR3 runs to 14 residues. CDR3 loop: CASSLEVASKPQHF. The CDR3 DNA reads TGTGCCAGCAGCTTAGAGGTCGCTTCGAAGCCCCAGCATTTT.

This chain joins TRBV12-3 or TRBV12-4 and TRBJ1-5; TRBD1 matches 11 bases. This CDR3 has 14 residues. Losses at the gene ends were 5 bases for V and 7 bases for J; bases not matched to a gene: 4. CDR3: CASSRTGGDQPQHF. The CDR3 region has the DNA TGTGCCAGCAGTAGGACAGGGGGCGACCAGCCCCAGCATTTT.

This clonotype came up a few times. CDR3: CASSPQGSSYEQYF. For the CDR3, the DNA is TGTGCCAGCAGCCCACAGGGGAGCTCCTACGAGCAGTACTTC. V gene TRBV7-2 combines with J gene TRBJ2-7; 7 positions agree with TRBD1. With V trimmed by 5 bases and J by 0 bases, 4 bases remained unmatched. The CDR3 consists of 14 residues. Germline V gene data show CDR1 as SGHTA and CDR2 as FQGNSA.

The chain is built from TRBV6-5 and TRBJ2-7; D possibly corresponds to TRBD1 (6 bases). V lost 3 bases to trimming and J lost 2 bases, with 20 bases between them. The CDR3 runs 17 residues. Germline V gene data show CDR1 as MNHEY and CDR2 as SVGAGI. DNA of the CDR3: TGTGCCAGCAGTTATCTTTTTCTACAGGGTACCACCTACGAGCAGTACTTC. Amino acids: CASSYLFLQGTTYEQYF.

This clonotype was found many times. The chain links TRBV20-1 to TRBJ1-5; unclear D gene. The CDR3 runs 14 residues. Trimming took off 6 bases at V and 3 bases at J, with 15 bases between the two ends. In germline, CDR1 is DFQATT, CDR2 SNEGSKA (reference sequence). In nucleotides, the CDR3 is TGCAGTGCGCTCAGAGTGGGGTACAATCAGCCCCAGCATTTT. Its protein product is CSALRVGYNQPQHF.

This clonotype was recorded many times. The chain links TRBV7-2 to TRBJ2-2; D is uncertain. Germline assignment: CDR1 SGHTA and CDR2 FQGNSA. This CDR3 has 15 residues. Trimming left V 3 bases short and J 0 bases short, with 8 bases between. The DNA for the CDR3 is TGTGCCAGCAGCTTTTCCGCGACGAACACCGGGGAGCTGTTTTTT. Its translation: CASSFSATNTGELFF.

This chain links TRBV10-2 with TRBJ1-2; D ambiguous. Trimming left V 5 bases short and J 3 bases short, with 16 bases between. CDR3 size: 15 residues. Germline lookup yields CDR1 WSHSY and CDR2 SAAADI. The CDR3 reads CASSFGPPGHYGYTF. CDR3 bases: TGCGCCAGCAGTTTTGGACCCCCCGGTCACTATGGCTACACCTTC.

V gene TRBV7-8 combines with J gene TRBJ2-5; D possibly matches TRBD1 or TRBD2 (7 bases each). The CDR3 is 15 amino acids. V dropped 7 bases and J dropped 4 bases, with 19 bases sitting between them. CDR1 is SGHVS and CDR2 is FQNEAQ in the germline V gene. The CDR3 is CASTLNTGEGETQYF. DNA for the CDR3: TGTGCCAGCACTCTGAATACAGGGGAGGGAGAGACCCAGTACTTC. Drawing the rest from reference TRBV7-8 and TRBJ2-5, the complete variable domain is GAGVSQSPRYKVAKRGQDVALRCDPISGHVSLFWYQQALGQGPEFLTYFQNEAQLDKSGLPSDRFFAERPEGSVSTLKIQRTQQEDSAVYLCASTLNTGEGETQYFGPGTRLLVL.

There are a few counts of this clonotype. V usage is TRBV7-2 and J usage is TRBJ1-5; D not certain. V was clipped by 1 base and J by 1 base, with 8 bases between them. Germline V gene sequence: CDR1 SGHTA, CDR2 FQGNSA. This CDR3 has 15 residues. The DNA for the CDR3 is TGTGCCAGCAGCTTAGGGTCCCTCAGCAATCAGCCCCAGCATTTT. This encodes CASSLGSLSNQPQHF.

This clonotype was picked up a small number of times. The J gene is TRBJ2-6, the V gene TRBV21-1; TRBD1 is the table's D call, not checked against the DNA. TRBV21-1 constitutes a pseudogene. This CDR3 has 21 amino acids. This CDR3 reads CASSKPLTGEAIISGANVLTF. CDR3 sequence (DNA): TGTGCCAGCAGCAAACCACTGACAGGGGAAGCTATCATCTCTGGGGCCAACGTCCTGACTTTC.

In this sample, this clonotype turned up many times. The chain couples TRBV12-3 or TRBV12-4 to TRBJ2-1; 7 positions match TRBD1. V was clipped by 6 bases and J by 10 bases; unmatched bases: 12. The CDR3 covers 14 residues. CDR3 DNA sequence: TGTGCCAGCAGCCCAAACACAGGGGTCGGGGAGCAGTTCTTC. Translation gives CASSPNTGVGEQFF.